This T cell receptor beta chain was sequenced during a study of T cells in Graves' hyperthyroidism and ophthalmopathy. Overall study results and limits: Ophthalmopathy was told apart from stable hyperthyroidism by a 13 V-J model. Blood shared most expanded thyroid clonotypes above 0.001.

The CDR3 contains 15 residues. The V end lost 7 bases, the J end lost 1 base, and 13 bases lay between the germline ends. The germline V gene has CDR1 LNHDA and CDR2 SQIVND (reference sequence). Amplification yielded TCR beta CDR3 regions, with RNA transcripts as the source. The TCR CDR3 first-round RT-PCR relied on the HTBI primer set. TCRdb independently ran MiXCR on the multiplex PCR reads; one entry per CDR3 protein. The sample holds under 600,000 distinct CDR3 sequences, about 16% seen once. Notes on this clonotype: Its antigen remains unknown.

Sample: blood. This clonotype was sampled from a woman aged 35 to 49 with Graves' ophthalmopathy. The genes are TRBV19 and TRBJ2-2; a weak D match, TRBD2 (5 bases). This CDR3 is CASMHPGMNTGELFF. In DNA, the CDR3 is TGTGCCAGTATGCATCCGGGGATGAACACCGGGGAGCTGTTTTTT.